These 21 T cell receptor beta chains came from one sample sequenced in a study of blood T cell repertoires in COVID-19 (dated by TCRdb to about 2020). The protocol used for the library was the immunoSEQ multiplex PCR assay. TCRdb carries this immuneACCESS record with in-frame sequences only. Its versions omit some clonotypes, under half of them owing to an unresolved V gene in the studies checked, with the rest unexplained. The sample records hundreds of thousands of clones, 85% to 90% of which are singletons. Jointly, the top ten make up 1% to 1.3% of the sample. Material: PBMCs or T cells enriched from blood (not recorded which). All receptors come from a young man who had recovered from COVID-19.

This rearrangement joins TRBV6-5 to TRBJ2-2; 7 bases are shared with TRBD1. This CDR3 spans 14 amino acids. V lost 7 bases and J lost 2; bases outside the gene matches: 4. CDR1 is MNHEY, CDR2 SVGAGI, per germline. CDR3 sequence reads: CASNRQGNTGELFF. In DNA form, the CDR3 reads TGTGCCAGCAATCGACAGGGTAACACCGGGGAGCTGTTTTTT.

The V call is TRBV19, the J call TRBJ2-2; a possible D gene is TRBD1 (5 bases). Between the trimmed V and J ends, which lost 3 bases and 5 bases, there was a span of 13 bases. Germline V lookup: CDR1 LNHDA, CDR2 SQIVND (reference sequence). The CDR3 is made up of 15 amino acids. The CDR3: CASSMGRVVTGELFF. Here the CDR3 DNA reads TGTGCCAGTAGTATGGGCAGGGTCGTGACCGGGGAGCTGTTTTTT.

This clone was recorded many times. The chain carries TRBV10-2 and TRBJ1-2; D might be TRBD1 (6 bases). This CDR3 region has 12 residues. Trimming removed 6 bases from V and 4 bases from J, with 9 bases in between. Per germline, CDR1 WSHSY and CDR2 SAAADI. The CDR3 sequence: CASRTDSYGYTF. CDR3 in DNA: TGCGCCAGCAGGACGGACAGCTATGGCTACACCTTC.

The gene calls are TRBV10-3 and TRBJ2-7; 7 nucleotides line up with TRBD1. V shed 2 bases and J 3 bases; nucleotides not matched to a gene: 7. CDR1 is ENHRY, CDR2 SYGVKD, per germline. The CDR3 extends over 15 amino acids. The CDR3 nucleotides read TGTGCCATCAGTGAGCTGACAGGGCACCGCTACGAGCAGTACTTC. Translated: CAISELTGHRYEQYF.

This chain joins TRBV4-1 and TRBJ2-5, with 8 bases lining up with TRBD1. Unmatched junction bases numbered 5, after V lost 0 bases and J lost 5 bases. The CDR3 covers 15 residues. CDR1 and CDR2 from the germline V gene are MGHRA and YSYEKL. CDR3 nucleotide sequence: TGCGCCAGCAGCCAAGATCCCGACAGGGGTGAGACCCAGTACTTC. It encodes CASSQDPDRGETQYF.

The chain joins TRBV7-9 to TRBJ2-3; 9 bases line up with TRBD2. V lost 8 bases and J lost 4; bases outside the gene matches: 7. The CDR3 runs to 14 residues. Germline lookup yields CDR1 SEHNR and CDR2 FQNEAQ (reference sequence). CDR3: CASFPSGTPDTQYF. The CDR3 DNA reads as TGTGCCAGCTTCCCTAGCGGGACCCCAGATACGCAGTATTTT.

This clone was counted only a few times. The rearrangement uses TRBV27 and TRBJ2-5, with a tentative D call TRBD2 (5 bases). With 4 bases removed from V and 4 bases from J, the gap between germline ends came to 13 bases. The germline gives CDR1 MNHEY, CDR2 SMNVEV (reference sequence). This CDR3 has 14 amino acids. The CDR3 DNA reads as TGTGCCAGCAGTTGGGCTAGCATGGCAGAGACCCAGTACTTC. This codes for CASSWASMAETQYF.

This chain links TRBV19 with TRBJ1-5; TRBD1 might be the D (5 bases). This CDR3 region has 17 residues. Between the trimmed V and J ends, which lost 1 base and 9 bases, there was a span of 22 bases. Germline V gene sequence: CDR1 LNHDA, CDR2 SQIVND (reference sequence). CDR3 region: CASSIAQGELLSRPQHF. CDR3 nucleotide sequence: TGTGCCAGTAGTATAGCCCAGGGTGAGCTTTTATCTCGGCCCCAGCATTTT.

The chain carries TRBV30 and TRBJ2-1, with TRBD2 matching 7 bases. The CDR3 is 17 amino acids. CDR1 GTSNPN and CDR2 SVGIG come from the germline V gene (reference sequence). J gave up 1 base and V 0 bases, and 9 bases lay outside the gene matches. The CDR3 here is CAWSVGLAEGSYNEQFF. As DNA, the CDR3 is TGTGCCTGGAGTGTAGGCCTAGCGGAAGGATCCTACAATGAGCAGTTCTTC.

The CDR3 spells CASRGGNQPQHF. The CDR3, as DNA: TGTGCCAGCAGGGGGGGGAATCAGCCCCAGCATTTT. The chain combines TRBV6-5 with TRBJ1-5; D may be TRBD1 (5 bases). Trimming removed 6 bases at V and 4 bases at J, with 7 bases between. This CDR3 is 12 amino acids long. In germline, CDR1 is MNHEY, CDR2 SVGAGI.

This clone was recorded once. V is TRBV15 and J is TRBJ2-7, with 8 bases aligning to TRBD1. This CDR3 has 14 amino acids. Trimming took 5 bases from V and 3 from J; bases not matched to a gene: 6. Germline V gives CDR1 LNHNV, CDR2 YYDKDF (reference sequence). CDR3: CATSLGTGDYEQYF. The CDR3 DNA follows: TGTGCCACCAGCTTGGGGACAGGAGACTACGAGCAGTACTTC.

CDR3 sequence reads: CASSPPAGAETQYF. The DNA of the CDR3 is TGTGCCAGCTCACCACCAGCAGGGGCTGAGACCCAGTACTTC. The chain has TRBV18 and TRBJ2-5; a weak D match, TRBD1 (6 bases). CDR1 and CDR2 (germline): KGHSH, LQKENI. The CDR3 sequence is 14 residues long. The germline V and J ends were trimmed by 0 bases and 5 bases, with 10 bases remaining between them.

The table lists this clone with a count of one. CDR3 region: CASSVSGDVYEQYF. In nucleotides, the CDR3 is TGTGCCAGCAGCGTGTCAGGGGACGTTTACGAGCAGTACTTC. This rearrangement joins TRBV9 to TRBJ2-7; D may be TRBD1 (6 bases). CDR1 is SGDLS, CDR2 YYNGEE, per germline. Trimming left V 2 bases short and J 4 bases short, with 13 bases between. The CDR3 is 14 residues long.

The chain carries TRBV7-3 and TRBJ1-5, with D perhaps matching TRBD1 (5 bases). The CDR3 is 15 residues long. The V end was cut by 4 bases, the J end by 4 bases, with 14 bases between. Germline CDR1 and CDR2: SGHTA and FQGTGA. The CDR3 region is CASSYPRVGNQPQHF. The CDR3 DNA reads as TGTGCCAGCAGCTACCCCAGGGTGGGTAATCAGCCCCAGCATTTT.

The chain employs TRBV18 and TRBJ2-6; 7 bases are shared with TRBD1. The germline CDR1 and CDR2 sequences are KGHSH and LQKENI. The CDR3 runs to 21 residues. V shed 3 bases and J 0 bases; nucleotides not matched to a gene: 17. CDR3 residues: CASSPRRQGRQGPSGANVLTF. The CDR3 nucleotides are TGTGCCAGCTCACCGAGACGACAGGGACGCCAGGGTCCCTCTGGGGCCAACGTCCTGACTTTC.

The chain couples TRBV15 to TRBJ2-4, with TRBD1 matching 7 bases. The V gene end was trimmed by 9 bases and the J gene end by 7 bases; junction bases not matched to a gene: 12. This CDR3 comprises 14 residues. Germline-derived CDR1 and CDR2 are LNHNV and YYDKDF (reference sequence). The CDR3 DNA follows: TGTGCCACAAAGACCGGGACAGTGGGGAACATTCAGTACTTC. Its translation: CATKTGTVGNIQYF.

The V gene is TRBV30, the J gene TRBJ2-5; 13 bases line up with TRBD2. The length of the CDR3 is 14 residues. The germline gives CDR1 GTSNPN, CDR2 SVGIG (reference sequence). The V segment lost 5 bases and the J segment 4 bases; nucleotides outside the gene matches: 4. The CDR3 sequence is CAWRTSGSRETQYF. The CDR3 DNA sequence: TGTGCCTGGCGGACTAGCGGGAGTCGAGAGACCCAGTACTTC.

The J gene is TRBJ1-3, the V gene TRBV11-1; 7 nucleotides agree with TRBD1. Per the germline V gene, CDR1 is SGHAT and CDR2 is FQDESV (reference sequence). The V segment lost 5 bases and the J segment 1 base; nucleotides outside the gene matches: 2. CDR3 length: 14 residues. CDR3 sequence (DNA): TGTGCCAGCAGCGACAGGGCTTCTGGAAACACCATATATTTT. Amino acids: CASSDRASGNTIYF.

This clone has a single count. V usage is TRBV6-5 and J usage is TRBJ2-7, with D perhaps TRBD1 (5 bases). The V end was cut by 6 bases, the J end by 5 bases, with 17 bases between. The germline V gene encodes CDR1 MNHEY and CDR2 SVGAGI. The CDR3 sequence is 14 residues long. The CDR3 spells CASRRTGEWNEQYF. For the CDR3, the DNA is TGTGCCAGCAGACGAACAGGAGAATGGAACGAGCAGTACTTC.

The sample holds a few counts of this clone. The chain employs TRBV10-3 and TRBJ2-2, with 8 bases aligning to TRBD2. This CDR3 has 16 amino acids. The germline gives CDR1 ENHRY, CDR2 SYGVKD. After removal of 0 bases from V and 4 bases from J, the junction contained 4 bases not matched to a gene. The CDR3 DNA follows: TGTGCCATCAGTGAGTCGGCGGGAGGCCCCACCGGGGAGCTGTTTTTT. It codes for CAISESAGGPTGELFF.

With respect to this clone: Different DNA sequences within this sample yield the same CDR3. Here the CDR3 reads CASSLGGEQYF. The CDR3 nucleotides are TGTGCCAGTTCCCTGGGAGGCGAGCAGTACTTC. This chain uses TRBV5-6 with TRBJ2-7, with D perhaps matching TRBD2 (6 bases). V lost 8 bases and J 6 bases, leaving 12 bases between the germline ends. CDR1 is SGHDT, CDR2 YYEEEE, per germline. CDR3 length: 11 residues.